This TCR beta chain derives from a study of T cell clonotyping in hematopoietic cell transplantation. On the study more broadly: Cytoreduction preceded collection of pretransplant recipient samples. General study findings and limits: Without cell sorting, CD4 versus CD8 contributions remain unresolved. Graft donor and pretransplant recipient Inverse Simpson Index values predicted broader posttransplant TCR diversity. Few recipient clonotypes overlapped donors; over 95% were de novo at given depth.

Comments on this clone: The antigen is undetermined.

This CDR3 is 16 amino acids long. V was clipped by 2 bases and J by 3 bases, with 16 bases between them. The germline V gene encodes CDR1 MDHEN and CDR2 SYDVKM. Profiling relied on immunoSEQ multiplex PCR, and the TCRdb table lists in-frame clones only, not all of them. The table includes some 30,000 clones, about 92% detected once. Documented time point: recipient sample about 28 days before transplant, after cytoreduction. The TCR was taken from a man aged 45 to 65 with acute myeloid leukemia. Some clones in this sample may be carry-over from other donors' samples. Material: peripheral blood mononuclear cells, obtained before stem cell transplant. This chain links TRBV28 with TRBJ1-2, with D unresolved. CDR3 sequence: CASSLTTGGRDYGYTF. The CDR3 coding sequence is TGTGCCAGCAGTTTAACCACGGGAGGTCGGGACTATGGCTACACCTTC.